This T cell receptor beta chain was identified during a study of tissue T cells after allogeneic stem cell transplantation. Germline V gene data show CDR1 as MNHEY and CDR2 as SVGAGI. V lost 2 bases and J lost 3, with 6 bases in between. This CDR3 has 13 residues. Some clones are missing from TCRdb's copy, which holds only in-frame ones; the method was immunoSEQ multiplex PCR. Counted here are roughly 30,000 clones, approximately 83% occurring once; the ten biggest clones make up roughly 3.5%. This TCR derives from a woman between 18 and 49 years old who later had graft-versus-host disease after an allogeneic stem cell transplant. The source was blood, collected before transplantation. This chain joins TRBV6-5 and TRBJ2-3; D is unresolved. The CDR3, as DNA: TGTGCCAGCAGTTACAGGGAAACAGATACGCAGTATTTT. Its translation: CASSYRETDTQYF.